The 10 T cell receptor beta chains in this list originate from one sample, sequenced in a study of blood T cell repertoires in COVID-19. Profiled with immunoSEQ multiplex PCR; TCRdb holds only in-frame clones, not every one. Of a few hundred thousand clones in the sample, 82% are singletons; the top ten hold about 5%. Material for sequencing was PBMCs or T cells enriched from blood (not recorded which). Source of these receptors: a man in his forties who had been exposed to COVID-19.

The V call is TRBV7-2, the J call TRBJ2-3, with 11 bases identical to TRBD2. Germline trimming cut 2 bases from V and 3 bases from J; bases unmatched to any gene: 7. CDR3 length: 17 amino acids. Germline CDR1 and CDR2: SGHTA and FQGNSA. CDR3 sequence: CASSLSVWTSGTDTQYF. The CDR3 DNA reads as TGTGCCAGCAGCTTATCAGTTTGGACTAGCGGGACAGATACGCAGTATTTT.

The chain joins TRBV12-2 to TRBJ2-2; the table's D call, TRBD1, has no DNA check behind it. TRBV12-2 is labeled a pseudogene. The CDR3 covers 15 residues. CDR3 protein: CASRSKGGRTGELFF. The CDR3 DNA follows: TGTGCAAGTCGCTCCAAAGGGGGCAGGACCGGGGAGCTGTTTTTT.

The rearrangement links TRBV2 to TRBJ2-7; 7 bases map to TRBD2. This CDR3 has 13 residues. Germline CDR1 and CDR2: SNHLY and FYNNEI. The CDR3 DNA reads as TGTGTCAGGAAGCGGGACGTAACCTACGAGCAGTACTTC. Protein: CVRKRDVTYEQYF. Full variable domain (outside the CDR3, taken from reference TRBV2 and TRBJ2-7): EPEVTQTPSHQVTQMGQEVILRCVPISNHLYFYWYRQILGQKVEFLVSFYNNEISEKSEIFDDQFSVERPDGSNFTLKIRSTKLEDSAMYFCVRKRDVTYEQYFGPGTRLTVT.

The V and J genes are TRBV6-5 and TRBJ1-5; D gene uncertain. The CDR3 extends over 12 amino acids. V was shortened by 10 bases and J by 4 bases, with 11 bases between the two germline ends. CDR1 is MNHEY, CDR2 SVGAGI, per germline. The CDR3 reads CATRSGNQPQHF. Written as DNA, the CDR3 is TGTGCCACCAGATCCGGGAATCAGCCCCAGCATTTT.

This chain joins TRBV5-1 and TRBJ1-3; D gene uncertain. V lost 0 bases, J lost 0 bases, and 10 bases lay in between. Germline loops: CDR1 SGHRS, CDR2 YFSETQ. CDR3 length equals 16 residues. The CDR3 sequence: CASSLVGGNSGNTIYF. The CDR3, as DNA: TGCGCCAGCAGCTTGGTGGGCGGGAACTCTGGAAACACCATATATTTT.

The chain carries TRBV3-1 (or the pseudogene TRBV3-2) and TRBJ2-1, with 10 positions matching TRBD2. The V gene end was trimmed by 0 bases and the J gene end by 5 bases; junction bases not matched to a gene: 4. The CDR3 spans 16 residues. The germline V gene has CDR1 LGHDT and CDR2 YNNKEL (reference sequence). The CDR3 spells CASSQDLLAGDNEQFF. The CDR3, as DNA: TGTGCCAGCAGCCAAGATCTGCTAGCGGGAGACAATGAGCAGTTCTTC.

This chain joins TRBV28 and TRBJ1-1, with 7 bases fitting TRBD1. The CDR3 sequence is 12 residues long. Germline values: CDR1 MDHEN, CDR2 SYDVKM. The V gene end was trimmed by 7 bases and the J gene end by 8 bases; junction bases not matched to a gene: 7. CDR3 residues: CASIGGQQEAFF. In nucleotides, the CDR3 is TGTGCCAGCATAGGGGGACAGCAGGAAGCTTTCTTT.

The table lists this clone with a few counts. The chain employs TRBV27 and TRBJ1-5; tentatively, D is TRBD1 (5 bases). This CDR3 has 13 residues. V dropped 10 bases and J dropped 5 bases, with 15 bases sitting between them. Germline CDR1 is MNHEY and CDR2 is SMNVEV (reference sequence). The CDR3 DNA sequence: TGTGCCACCTCTCCAGGGCTCTATCAGCCCCAGCATTTT. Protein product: CATSPGLYQPQHF.

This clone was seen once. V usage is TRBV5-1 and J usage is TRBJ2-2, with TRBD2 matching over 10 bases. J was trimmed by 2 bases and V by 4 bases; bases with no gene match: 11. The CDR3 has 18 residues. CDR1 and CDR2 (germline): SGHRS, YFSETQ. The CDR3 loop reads CASSRTSGTSINTGELFF. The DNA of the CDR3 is TGCGCCAGCAGCCGAACTAGCGGGACCTCTATCAACACCGGGGAGCTGTTTTTT.

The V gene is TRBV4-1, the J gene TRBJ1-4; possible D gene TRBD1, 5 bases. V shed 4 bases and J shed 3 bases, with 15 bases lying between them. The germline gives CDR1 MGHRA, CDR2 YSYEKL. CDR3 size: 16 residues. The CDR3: CASSLNMGQANEKLFF. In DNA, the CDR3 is TGCGCCAGCAGCCTCAATATGGGGCAAGCTAATGAAAAACTGTTTTTT.